This TCR beta chain emerged from a study of T cell responses to AZD1222 COVID-19 vaccine. Broader study findings: Sampling captured repertoires only after the peak T cell response.

Comments on this clone: The target antigen is unknown.

The protocol was immunoSEQ multiplex PCR, while the TCRdb copy is restricted to in-frame clones and leaves out a portion. The profile covers 80,000 or so clones, with 75% to 95% appearing a single time and 4.5% taken by the ten largest. Per germline, CDR1 MDHEN and CDR2 SYDVKM. V gave up 4 bases and J gave up 2 bases; unmatched junction bases: 5. There are 16 residues in the CDR3. Sequenced here: peripheral blood, sampled on day 0 of MenACWY control vaccination. This receptor was taken from an adult in good health. V usage is TRBV28 and J usage is TRBJ2-6; 7 positions match TRBD2. This chain's CDR3 is CASSSGGGAGANVLTF. In nucleotides, the CDR3 is TGTGCCAGCAGTTCCGGTGGGGGGGCTGGGGCCAACGTCCTGACTTTC.